These T cell receptor beta chains were read from a single sample in a study of human T cells and chemical hapten exposure. Each CDR3 protein is one row after TCRdb ran MiXCR on the 5' RACE reads. This sample has under 150,000 distinct CDR3 sequences, with approximately 20% found just once. The source of these receptors is a human donor in good health. The conserved cysteine and the conserved F or W are not part of the CDR3 here. D genes are given only for firm matches.

d_call	j_call	v_call	cdr3_aa
NA	TRBJ2-3	TRBV7-3	ASSPATHTDTQY
TRBD2	TRBJ2-5	TRBV5-6	ASSNPLAGETQY
NA	TRBJ2-7	TRBV18	ASSPAAQTYEQY
TRBD2	TRBJ2-3	TRBV7-3	ASSLAGVGTDTQY
NA	TRBJ1-1	TRBV29-1	SVGTPENTEAF
TRBD2	TRBJ2-3	TRBV3-1	ASSQDPAGGPKDTQY
NA	TRBJ2-6	TRBV19	ASQLGSGANVLT
NA	TRBJ1-1	TRBV18	ASSPKTDSNTEAF
TRBD1	TRBJ2-5	TRBV7-9	ASSRGGTGDQETQY
NA	TRBJ2-5	TRBV10-3	AISVQETQY
TRBD1	TRBJ2-1	TRBV12-3/TRBV12-4	ASSLALGTAYNEQF
NA	TRBJ1-6	TRBV12-3/TRBV12-4	ASTLVAGPNSPLH
NA	TRBJ1-2	TRBV7-3	ASSLIAGYGYT
NA	TRBJ1-1	TRBV30	AWRPTESSEAF
NA	TRBJ1-2	TRBV20-1	SAREAGGHLYGYT